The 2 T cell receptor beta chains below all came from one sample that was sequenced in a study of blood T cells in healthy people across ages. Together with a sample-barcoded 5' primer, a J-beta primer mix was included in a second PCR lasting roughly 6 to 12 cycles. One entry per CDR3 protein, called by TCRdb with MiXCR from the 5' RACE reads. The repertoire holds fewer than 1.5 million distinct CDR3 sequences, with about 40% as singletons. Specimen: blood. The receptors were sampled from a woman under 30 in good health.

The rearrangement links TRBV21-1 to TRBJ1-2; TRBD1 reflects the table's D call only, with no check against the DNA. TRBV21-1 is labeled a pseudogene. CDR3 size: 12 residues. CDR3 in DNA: TGTGCCAGCGTCCCGACAGGGAGTGGCTACACCTTC. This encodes CASVPTGSGYTF.

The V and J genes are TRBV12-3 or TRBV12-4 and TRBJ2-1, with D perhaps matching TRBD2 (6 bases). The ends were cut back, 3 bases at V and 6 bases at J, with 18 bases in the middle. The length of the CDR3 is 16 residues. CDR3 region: CASSFQNLARSNEQFF. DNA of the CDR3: TGTGCCAGCAGTTTTCAAAACCTAGCGCGGAGCAATGAGCAGTTCTTC.